The clone carrying this T cell receptor (beta chain) was recorded many times. Its target is unknown. This sample was included in a study of T-cell memory formation after mild COVID-19. Employing constant-segment primers, 5'RACE generated TCR alpha and TCR beta cDNA libraries bearing sample barcodes and UMIs. TCRdb used MiXCR to reprocess the 5' RACE reads, holding one entry per CDR3 protein. The table lists 250,000 to 400,000 distinct CDR3 sequences, roughly an eighth of them singletons. Whole-study findings and limits: What remained unconfirmed was the SARS-CoV-2 specificity of second-wave clones peaking on day 37. CD4/CD8 balance characterized clones contracting day 15 to 85, and CD4+ skew characterized later expanders.

Germline loops: CDR1 KGHDR, CDR2 SFDVKD. The CDR3 is made up of 14 amino acids. After removal of 3 bases from V and 9 bases from J, the junction contained 7 bases not matched to a gene. What was sequenced was PBMCs or a T cell subset sorted from them (not recorded which). The chain couples TRBV24-1 to TRBJ2-4; 7 bases fit TRBD1. The TCR comes from a man younger than 35 who had mild COVID-19 (a few samples of this study predate the infection). Cell type and time point are not known. CDR3 residues: CATSDARDSTIQYF. CDR3 coding DNA: TGTGCCACCAGTGATGCCCGGGACAGTACCATTCAGTACTTC.